A single sample is the source of the 23 T cell receptor beta chains below, sequenced in a study of shared clonotypes between healthy human individuals. Sequencing used immunoSEQ multiplex PCR; TCRdb keeps in-frame clones, though not all of them. Of about 680,000 clones listed, about 92% are singletons. It was CD45RO-negative cells, positively selected for CCR7, that made up naive CD8 cells, with terminally differentiated effector memory CD45RA+ cells excluded. Sample: naive CD8+ T cells sorted from blood. The receptor source for this set is a man younger than 45 in good health.

The gene calls are TRBV9 and TRBJ2-1, with 13 bases identical to TRBD2. From germline, CDR1 is SGDLS and CDR2 YYNGEE. V lost 1 base to trimming and J lost 5 bases; unmatched junction nucleotides: 6. There are 17 residues in the CDR3. The CDR3 DNA sequence: TGTGCCAGCAGCGTACGCCCCGGGACTAGCGGGAACAATGAGCAGTTCTTC. It specifies CASSVRPGTSGNNEQFF. Combining the CDR3 with reference TRBV9 and TRBJ2-1 gives the whole variable domain DSGVTQTPKHLITATGQRVTLRCSPRSGDLSVYWYQQSLDQGLQFLIQYYNGEERAKGNILERFSAQQFPDLHSELNLSSLELGDSALYFCASSVRPGTSGNNEQFFGPGTRLTVL.

This chain uses TRBV4-1 with TRBJ2-3; TRBD1 might be the D (5 bases). V dropped 3 bases and J dropped 2 bases, with 12 bases sitting between them. The CDR3 consists of 15 residues. The germline V gene has CDR1 MGHRA and CDR2 YSYEKL. The CDR3 reads CASSHATATTDTQYF. CDR3 coding DNA: TGCGCCAGCAGCCATGCGACAGCTACCACAGATACGCAGTATTTT.

A single count supports this clone. J is TRBJ2-5 and V is TRBV10-2; D is unclear. V dropped 8 bases and J dropped 4 bases, with 14 bases sitting between them. The CDR3 covers 13 residues. Germline V CDR1 and CDR2: WSHSY, SAAADI. CDR3: CASGLGFAETQYF. CDR3 in DNA: TGCGCCAGCGGTCTAGGGTTTGCAGAGACCCAGTACTTC.

The chain recombines TRBV2 with TRBJ2-5; no reliable D call. In germline, CDR1 is SNHLY, CDR2 FYNNEI. Trimming took 8 bases from V and 2 from J, leaving 15 bases between them. The CDR3 runs to 14 residues. The DNA for the CDR3 is TGTGCCAGCGTTCTGGAGCCGATTCAAGAGACCCAGTACTTC. It codes for CASVLEPIQETQYF.

This chain connects TRBV29-1 to TRBJ2-1, with 16 bases identical to TRBD2. Germline V gene sequence: CDR1 SQVTM, CDR2 ANQGSEA. The CDR3 contains 16 residues. Trimming removed 7 bases from V and 4 bases from J; junction bases left unmatched: 7. CDR3 protein: CSALGTSGRAYNEQFF. CDR3 coding DNA: TGCAGCGCCCTAGGGACTAGCGGGAGGGCGTACAATGAGCAGTTCTTC.

In the case of this clone: Other DNA sequences in the same sample also yield this CDR3. CDR3 residues: CASSLDSNQPQHF. In DNA form, the CDR3 reads TGTGCCAGCAGCTTGGACAGCAATCAGCCCCAGCATTTT. V and J are TRBV5-4 and TRBJ1-5; D remains unclear. Trimming cost V 0 bases and J 1 base, with 2 bases left between them. The CDR3 has 13 residues. The germline gives CDR1 SGHNT, CDR2 YYREEE (reference sequence).

V and J are TRBV9 and TRBJ2-3; the D is unclear. Germline V CDR1 and CDR2: SGDLS, YYNGEE. Trimming took off 4 bases at V and 1 base at J, with 13 bases between the two ends. There are 15 residues in the CDR3. CDR3 amino acids: CASSPGRAGTDTQYF. The CDR3 region has the DNA TGTGCCAGCAGCCCGGGTAGGGCAGGCACAGATACGCAGTATTTT. The variable domain in full, with the rest retrieved from reference TRBV9 and TRBJ2-3, is DSGVTQTPKHLITATGQRVTLRCSPRSGDLSVYWYQQSLDQGLQFLIQYYNGEERAKGNILERFSAQQFPDLHSELNLSSLELGDSALYFCASSPGRAGTDTQYFGPGTRLTVL.

The chain has TRBV18 and TRBJ2-7, with 7 bases aligning to TRBD1. The ends lost 0 bases at V and 0 bases at J; junction bases unmatched: 2. The germline CDR1 and CDR2 sequences are KGHSH and LQKENI. This CDR3 has 15 amino acids. CDR3 nucleotides: TGTGCCAGCTCACCACCGGGACAGAGCTCCTACGAGCAGTACTTC. It yields the protein CASSPPGQSSYEQYF.

V and J are TRBV30 and TRBJ2-1; D gene ambiguous. There are 12 residues in the CDR3. Germline-derived CDR1 and CDR2 are GTSNPN and SVGIG (reference sequence). Trimming shortened V by 1 base and J by 7 bases, and 8 bases separated the two germline ends. The CDR3 loop reads CAWSGPTNEQFF. The CDR3 DNA is TGTGCCTGGAGTGGGCCGACTAATGAGCAGTTCTTC.

The gene calls are TRBV7-9 and TRBJ2-7; maybe TRBD2 (5 bases). The germline gives CDR1 SEHNR, CDR2 FQNEAQ (reference sequence). This CDR3 comprises 13 residues. Trimming stripped 4 bases from V and 3 bases from J, with 10 bases between. The CDR3 coding sequence is TGTGCCAGCAGCTCGGACTCCCACTACGAGCAGTACTTC. The encoded protein is CASSSDSHYEQYF.

This sequence joins TRBV7-9 and TRBJ2-7; the D call may be TRBD1 or TRBD2 (6 bases each). CDR3 length: 15 amino acids. CDR1 SEHNR and CDR2 FQNEAQ come from the germline V gene (reference sequence). Trimming removed 3 bases at V and 3 bases at J, with 15 bases between. CDR3 bases: TGTGCCAGCAGCTTCCGGGACACCGGGAGCTACGAGCAGTACTTC. Protein: CASSFRDTGSYEQYF.

This chain joins TRBV28 and TRBJ2-4; D is uncertain. Germline CDR1 MDHEN, CDR2 SYDVKM. This CDR3 has 15 amino acids. The V and J ends lost 1 base and 8 bases respectively, with 15 bases between them. The CDR3 loop reads CASSLLSVREDIQYF. The CDR3, as DNA: TGTGCCAGCAGTTTATTGTCCGTAAGAGAGGACATTCAGTACTTC. The variable domain in full, with the rest retrieved from reference TRBV28 and TRBJ2-4, is DVKVTQSSRYLVKRTGEKVFLECVQDMDHENMFWYRQDPGLGLRLIYFSYDVKMKEKGDIPEGYSVSREKKERFSLILESASTNQTSMYLCASSLLSVREDIQYFGAGTRLSVL.

The V and J genes are TRBV27 and TRBJ1-2; D is uncertain. The CDR3 consists of 16 residues. Between the trimmed V and J ends, which lost 2 bases and 4 bases, there was a span of 17 bases. Germline V gene lookup returns CDR1 MNHEY and CDR2 SMNVEV (reference sequence). For the CDR3, the DNA is TGTGCCAGCAGTTTAAGGCTTGCCGACCGAATCTATGGCTACACCTTC. It specifies CASSLRLADRIYGYTF.

The chain links TRBV27 to TRBJ2-5; tentatively, D is TRBD2 (5 bases). The length of the CDR3 is 14 residues. Germline CDR1 and CDR2: MNHEY and SMNVEV (reference sequence). V was trimmed by 5 bases and J by 2 bases, leaving 12 bases between them. CDR3 protein: CASSPGLFQETQYF. The CDR3 DNA reads TGTGCCAGCAGTCCAGGACTGTTTCAAGAGACCCAGTACTTC.

A note on this clone: Other DNA sequences from this sample encode an identical CDR3 as well. The J gene is TRBJ1-5, the V gene TRBV2; 7 bases are shared with TRBD1. The ends lost 1 base at V and 7 bases at J; junction bases unmatched: 4. Germline V lookup: CDR1 SNHLY, CDR2 FYNNEI. CDR3 length: 14 amino acids. CDR3: CASSEGQGGQPQHF. Written as DNA, the CDR3 is TGTGCCAGCAGTGAAGGACAGGGTGGCCAGCCCCAGCATTTT.

The rearrangement links TRBV11-2 to TRBJ2-7, with TRBD2 identical over 10 bases. The V segment lost 3 bases and the J segment 13 bases; nucleotides outside the gene matches: 18. CDR3 length: 16 amino acids. The germline CDR1 and CDR2 sequences are SGHAT and FQNNGV. CDR3 DNA sequence: TGTGCCAGCAGCTTGCCCTACGGGACTAGCGTTGTCGGGGGATACTTC. It yields the protein CASSLPYGTSVVGGYF.

This clone was picked up one time. The chain recombines TRBV29-1 with TRBJ2-2; 7 bases fit TRBD2. The germline CDR1 and CDR2 sequences are SQVTM and ANQGSEA. V shed 6 bases, J shed 1 base, and the junction held 8 bases outside the gene matches. The CDR3 is 15 residues long. Here the CDR3 reads CSVLGGTLNTGELFF. The CDR3 region has the DNA TGCAGCGTACTCGGGGGGACTTTGAACACCGGGGAGCTGTTTTTT.

The V and J genes are TRBV9 and TRBJ2-2, with unresolved D. Germline values: CDR1 SGDLS, CDR2 YYNGEE. V dropped 6 bases and J dropped 8 bases, with 8 bases sitting between them. The CDR3 runs to 11 residues. The CDR3 spells CASTRGGELFF. Written as DNA, the CDR3 is TGTGCCAGCACTCGAGGAGGGGAGCTGTTTTTT.

CDR3 nucleotides: TGTGCCAGCAGCGCATTGGACAGAAACACTGAAGCTTTCTTT. Translation: CASSALDRNTEAFF. The chain has TRBV7-9 and TRBJ1-1; tentative D call: TRBD1 (6 bases). The V gene's germline CDR1 is SEHNR and CDR2 FQNEAQ (reference sequence). Trimming removed 5 bases at V and 2 bases at J, with 12 bases between. This CDR3 region has 14 residues.

This clone occurred once. J is TRBJ2-1 and V is TRBV4-2, with D possibly matching TRBD1 (6 bases). Trimming pared 5 bases from V and 8 bases from J, leaving 13 bases between. Germline CDR1 and CDR2: LGHNA and YNFKEQ. The CDR3 sequence is 13 residues long. The CDR3: CASSDLRQDEQFF. As DNA, the CDR3 is TGTGCCAGCAGCGATCTCCGACAGGATGAGCAGTTCTTC.

The rearrangement uses TRBV15 and TRBJ2-1; TRBD2 aligns across 10 bases. Per germline, CDR1 LNHNV and CDR2 YYDKDF (reference sequence). The CDR3 consists of 14 residues. V was clipped by 8 bases and J by 8 bases; unmatched bases: 9. The CDR3: CATLRVAGGYEQFF. The CDR3 DNA reads as TGTGCCACCTTGCGGGTAGCGGGAGGTTATGAGCAGTTCTTC. Looking up the rest from reference TRBV15 and TRBJ2-1 gives the full variable domain: DAMVIQNPRYQVTQFGKPVTLSCSQTLNHNVMYWYQQKSSQAPKLLFHYYDKDFNNEADTPDNFQSRRPNTSFCFLDIRSPGLGDTAMYLCATLRVAGGYEQFFGPGTRLTVL.

The gene calls are TRBV5-6 and TRBJ2-5; D may be TRBD2 (7 bases). There are 15 residues in the CDR3. Germline loops: CDR1 SGHDT, CDR2 YYEEEE. V dropped 0 bases and J dropped 5 bases, with 14 bases sitting between them. The CDR3, as DNA: TGTGCCAGCAGCTTGGCCCCACAGGGAGGGGAGACCCAGTACTTC. Translated, it gives CASSLAPQGGETQYF. Looking up the rest from reference TRBV5-6 and TRBJ2-5 gives the full variable domain: DAGVTQSPTHLIKTRGQQVTLRCSPKSGHDTVSWYQQALGQGPQFIFQYYEEEERQRGNFPDRFSGHQFPNYSSELNVNALLLGDSALYLCASSLAPQGGETQYFGPGTRLLVL.

The CDR3 region is CASSDPGDPYEQYF. The CDR3 coding sequence is TGTGCCAGCAGTGATCCGGGGGATCCCTACGAGCAGTACTTC. The V gene is TRBV25-1, the J gene TRBJ2-7, with D perhaps TRBD2 (6 bases). The CDR3 is 14 amino acids. Trimming stripped 3 bases from V and 2 bases from J, with 11 bases between. Germline V gene sequence: CDR1 MGHDK, CDR2 SYGVNS.